The rows below give T cell receptor beta chains drawn from one sample of a study of regulatory T cells in long-lasting Graves disease. A single record per CDR3 protein comes from TCRdb applying MiXCR to the multiplex PCR reads. This table has about 300,000 distinct CDR3 sequences, about a sixth appearing once. Here the sequenced sample was peripheral blood mononuclear cells (PBMCs), taken at new diagnosis, from a patient treated with antithyroid drugs. The receptor source for this set is a female donor with Graves disease. Each CDR3 is given with its conserved first and last residue. D genes are given only for firm matches. Expanded clones get a size class; other rows say once, few or many, or leave the size out.

clone size,V gene,D gene,J gene,CDR3 protein,CDR3 DNA
few,TRBV25-1,.,TRBJ1-4,CASSDTTESNEKLFF,TGTGCCAGCAGTGATACGACAGAGTCTAATGAAAAACTGTTTTTT
few,TRBV20-1,.,TRBJ2-1,CSASGSGNNEQFF,TGCAGTGCTAGCGGGAGTGGAAACAATGAGCAGTTCTTC
few,TRBV13,TRBD2,TRBJ2-1,CASSDIAGSSYNEQFF,TGTGCCAGCAGCGACATAGCGGGGAGCTCCTACAATGAGCAGTTCTTC
.,TRBV10-3,.,TRBJ2-6,CAISGGQVLSGANVLTF,TGTGCCATCAGTGGCGGGCAGGTTCTCTCTGGGGCCAACGTCCTGACTTTC
many,TRBV2,TRBD1,TRBJ1-5,CASTPTGGRQPQHF,TGTGCCAGCACCCCGACAGGGGGCCGTCAGCCCCAGCATTTT
many,TRBV28,.,TRBJ2-5,CASISIDETQYF,TGTGCCAGCATCTCGATCGACGAGACCCAGTACTTC
many,TRBV5-1,.,TRBJ2-7,CASSGRVPSEQYF,TGCGCCAGCAGCGGCCGGGTCCCCTCCGAGCAGTACTTC
few,TRBV6-5,.,TRBJ2-7,CASSYDRPNGEQYF,TGTGCCAGCAGTTACGACAGGCCAAATGGGGAGCAGTACTTC
.,TRBV12-3/TRBV12-4,TRBD1,TRBJ2-5,CASRLGQGEETQYF,TGTGCCAGCAGGTTAGGACAGGGTGAAGAGACCCAGTACTTC
many,TRBV15,.,TRBJ2-2,CATSFGQGTGELFF,TGTGCCACCAGCTTCGGGCAGGGGACCGGGGAGCTGTTTTTT
many,TRBV28,TRBD2,TRBJ2-7,CASRRTSGRAGLAEQYF,TGTGCCAGCAGACGGACTAGCGGGAGGGCCGGGTTAGCCGAGCAGTACTTC
.,TRBV20-1,.,TRBJ2-1,CSARSGANEQFF,TGCAGTGCTAGGTCAGGGGCTAATGAGCAGTTCTTC
many,TRBV12-3/TRBV12-4,TRBD2,TRBJ2-7,CASRRTSGRASYEQYF,TGTGCCAGCAGGCGGACTAGCGGGAGGGCTTCCTACGAGCAGTACTTC
.,TRBV9,TRBD2,TRBJ2-3,CASGLTSGSGADTQYF,TGTGCCAGCGGGCTGACTAGCGGGAGTGGGGCAGATACGCAGTATTTT
many,TRBV29-1,.,TRBJ1-1,CSSRQGTREAFF,TGCAGCTCTCGGCAGGGGACGAGGGAAGCTTTCTTT
few,TRBV6-2/TRBV6-3,.,TRBJ2-1,CASVPVGHYNEQFF,TGTGCCAGCGTCCCCGTTGGACACTACAATGAGCAGTTCTTC
many,TRBV28,.,TRBJ2-7,CASSLSPGRREQYF,TGTGCCAGCAGTTTATCCCCCGGACGGCGGGAGCAGTACTTC
many,TRBV7-9,.,TRBJ2-3,CASSLKGLYTDTQYF,TGTGCCAGCAGCTTAAAAGGACTGTACACAGATACGCAGTATTTT
.,TRBV6-2/TRBV6-3,.,TRBJ1-1,CASSWAGANTEAFF,TGTGCCAGCAGTTGGGCAGGGGCGAACACTGAAGCTTTCTTT
few,TRBV25-1,.,TRBJ2-5,CASSEPDSVLHGQETQYF,TGTGCCAGCAGTGAACCCGACTCCGTTTTACACGGGCAAGAGACCCAGTACTTC
many,TRBV3-1,.,TRBJ1-2,CASSWTPGSYTF,TGTGCCAGCAGTTGGACACCGGGCAGCTACACCTTC
few,TRBV20-1,.,TRBJ2-1,CSAGGRARNNEQFF,TGCAGTGCAGGGGGGAGGGCCAGGAATAATGAGCAGTTCTTC
many,TRBV2,.,TRBJ2-3,CASSEWDTGSTDTQYF,TGTGCCAGCAGTGAATGGGATACAGGGTCCACAGATACGCAGTATTTT
.,TRBV27,TRBD2,TRBJ2-1,CASSFLTSGTIGDNEQFF,TGTGCCAGCAGTTTTTTGACTAGCGGGACCATCGGAGACAATGAGCAGTTCTTC
.,TRBV18,.,TRBJ1-2,CASSPKQDYGYTF,TGTGCCAGCTCACCAAAGCAGGACTATGGCTACACCTTC
many,TRBV28,.,TRBJ2-7,CASAASGVGSYEQYF,TGTGCCAGCGCCGCCTCGGGGGTGGGCTCCTACGAGCAGTACTTC
many,TRBV20-1,.,TRBJ2-3,CSATARIALLTDTQYF,TGCAGTGCTACGGCGCGAATAGCGTTGCTCACAGATACGCAGTATTTT
many,TRBV10-3,.,TRBJ2-3,CATTLGSTDTQYF,TGTGCCACTACGCTTGGGAGCACAGATACGCAGTATTTT
.,TRBV28,TRBD2,TRBJ2-3,CASSLLAGELNTQYF,TGTGCCAGCAGTTTACTAGCGGGAGAGTTGAATACGCAGTATTTT
.,TRBV11-2,TRBD2,TRBJ2-7,CASSLRTSGTYYEQYF,TGTGCCAGCAGCTTACGGACTAGCGGGACTTACTACGAGCAGTACTTC
many,TRBV2,.,TRBJ1-5,CASSEAHSGGNQPQHF,TGTGCCAGCAGTGAAGCGCATTCCGGGGGTAATCAGCCCCAGCATTTT
many,TRBV5-6,.,TRBJ1-1,CASSLVAGIGNTEAFF,TGTGCCAGCAGCTTGGTGGCGGGCATCGGGAACACTGAAGCTTTCTTT
many,TRBV5-1,.,TRBJ2-7,CASSLNLGSYEQYF,TGCGCCAGCAGCTTGAACCTAGGCTCCTACGAGCAGTACTTC
many,TRBV7-8,TRBD1,TRBJ2-7,CASSLRDRSYEQYF,TGTGCCAGCAGTCTCCGGGACAGATCCTACGAGCAGTACTTC
many,TRBV2,TRBD2,TRBJ2-1,CASDGTSGRSGYNEQFF,TGTGCCAGCGACGGGACTAGCGGGAGAAGCGGCTACAATGAGCAGTTCTTC
many,TRBV10-2,TRBD2,TRBJ2-7,CASRWAAGDTYEQYF,TGCGCCAGCAGGTGGGCCGCGGGAGATACCTACGAGCAGTACTTC
.,TRBV19,.,TRBJ1-5,CASSIRSDRSSQPQHF,TGTGCCAGTAGTATAAGGTCCGACCGAAGCAGTCAGCCCCAGCATTTT
many,TRBV2,.,TRBJ2-3,CASSEGRTTDTQYF,TGTGCCAGCAGTGAAGGCAGGACCACAGATACGCAGTATTTT
.,TRBV19,TRBD2,TRBJ2-1,CASRLAGAWDEQFF,TGTGCCAGCCGACTAGCGGGGGCCTGGGATGAGCAGTTCTTC
.,TRBV11-2,TRBD1,TRBJ2-1,CASSPTGTGGSEQFF,TGTGCCAGCAGCCCCACCGGGACAGGGGGAAGTGAGCAGTTCTTC